These 12 T cell receptor beta chains share one sample of origin, sequenced in a study of shared T cell receptors in the human thymus. Repertoires were generated with immunoSEQ multiplex PCR, while TCRdb's copy carries only in-frame clones and drops some. The sample holds some 640,000 clones, around 87% seen once. These data also featured in a second study, about human thymus T cells.

The specimen sequenced was thymocytes. Receptor source: a boy in the first two years of life with a congenital heart defect.

The genes are TRBV25-1 and TRBJ1-2; tentative D call: TRBD1 (6 bases). The CDR3 length is 15 residues. Per germline, CDR1 MGHDK and CDR2 SYGVNS. The V and J ends lost 4 bases and 2 bases respectively, with 14 bases between them. For the CDR3, the DNA is TGTGCCAGCAGTGCCCCGACAGGTTCCAACTATGGCTACACCTTC. It is translated as CASSAPTGSNYGYTF.

This chain joins TRBV10-1 and TRBJ2-3; 13 nucleotides match TRBD2. J gave up 2 bases and V 4 bases, and 9 bases lay outside the gene matches. The CDR3 consists of 18 residues. From germline, CDR1 is WNHNN and CDR2 SYGVQD (reference sequence). In nucleotides, the CDR3 is TGCGCCAGCAGTGCTGGACTAGCGGGAGTTGAAGACACAGATACGCAGTATTTT. Translation gives CASSAGLAGVEDTDTQYF.

This clone was recorded once. The genes are TRBV5-1 and TRBJ2-7; 7 bases fit TRBD1. V was clipped by 0 bases and J by 3 bases; unmatched bases: 6. The germline gives CDR1 SGHRS, CDR2 YFSETQ. This CDR3 is 15 amino acids long. CDR3 sequence reads: CASSLEAGGFYEQYF. The CDR3 DNA reads TGCGCCAGCAGCTTGGAGGCAGGGGGTTTCTACGAGCAGTACTTC. The whole variable domain, filled in from reference TRBV5-1 and TRBJ2-7, reads KAGVTQTPRYLIKTRGQQVTLSCSPISGHRSVSWYQQTPGQGLQFLFEYFSETQRNKGNFPGRFSGRQFSNSRSEMNVSTLELGDSALYLCASSLEAGGFYEQYFGPGTRLTVT.

The V gene is TRBV28, the J gene TRBJ1-1; 8 bases are shared with TRBD1. From germline, CDR1 is MDHEN and CDR2 SYDVKM. V trimming: 2 bases; J trimming: 11 bases; junction bases outside the gene matches: 7. The CDR3 length is 13 residues. The CDR3 sequence is CASSLPRQGRAFF. CDR3 bases: TGTGCCAGCAGTTTACCTAGACAGGGGAGGGCTTTCTTT.

The V and J genes are TRBV4-3 and TRBJ1-4, with 8 bases fitting TRBD1. V dropped 0 bases and J dropped 0; count of bases not matched to a gene: 9. The CDR3 runs 19 residues. In germline, CDR1 is LGHNA, CDR2 YSLEER. CDR3 amino acids: CASSQDRTGKLATNEKLFF. DNA for the CDR3: TGCGCCAGCAGCCAAGATCGGACAGGGAAACTAGCAACTAATGAAAAACTGTTTTTT.

The chain combines TRBV28 with TRBJ2-3; 8 nucleotides align to TRBD2. Germline V gene lookup returns CDR1 MDHEN and CDR2 SYDVKM. The CDR3 extends over 15 amino acids. With 4 bases clipped from V and 2 bases from J, the junction kept 5 bases outside the gene matches. CDR3 nucleotides: TGTGCCAGCAGTTCCTCAGCGGGGGCCACAGATACGCAGTATTTT. Residues: CASSSSAGATDTQYF. The full variable domain, in which reference TRBV28 and TRBJ2-3 provide the parts outside the CDR3, is DVKVTQSSRYLVKRTGEKVFLECVQDMDHENMFWYRQDPGLGLRLIYFSYDVKMKEKGDIPEGYSVSREKKERFSLILESASTNQTSMYLCASSSSAGATDTQYFGPGTRLTVL.

The CDR3: CASVRDTGELFF. For the CDR3, the DNA is TGTGCCAGCGTCAGGGACACCGGGGAGCTGTTTTTT. The V gene is TRBV27, the J gene TRBJ2-2, with D possibly TRBD1 on 5 matching bases. Germline V lookup: CDR1 MNHEY, CDR2 SMNVEV (reference sequence). The V and J ends lost 8 bases and 3 bases respectively, with 7 bases between them. The CDR3 extends over 12 amino acids.

The chain recombines TRBV14 with TRBJ2-3; D is perhaps TRBD1 (7 bases). With 0 bases removed from V and 1 base from J, the gap between germline ends came to 14 bases. Germline CDR1 is SGHDN and CDR2 is FVKESK. The length of the CDR3 is 17 residues. CDR3 nucleotide sequence: TGTGCCAGCAGCCAAGAGGTAGGAGGGGGCCGCACAGATACGCAGTATTTT. It encodes CASSQEVGGGRTDTQYF.

This sequence joins TRBV27 and TRBJ2-1; D is uncertain. Germline V gives CDR1 MNHEY, CDR2 SMNVEV (reference sequence). V was cut by 4 bases and J by 0 bases, with 7 bases left in between. CDR3 size: 14 residues. CDR3 nucleotides: TGTGCCAGCAGTTCGCGAAGCTCCTACAATGAGCAGTTCTTC. The encoded protein is CASSSRSSYNEQFF.

This clone was seen only once. The rearrangement links TRBV14 to TRBJ1-2; 9 bases fit TRBD1. This CDR3 has 19 residues. CDR1 SGHDN and CDR2 FVKESK come from the germline V gene. The V segment lost 0 bases and the J segment 0 bases; nucleotides outside the gene matches: 11. CDR3 in DNA: TGTGCCAGCAGCCAAGACCCGGGCGGGACAGGGCCCGCTAACTATGGCTACACCTTC. This codes for CASSQDPGGTGPANYGYTF.

This sequence joins TRBV19 and TRBJ2-3, with 9 bases that match TRBD1. The CDR3 contains 19 residues. Germline V gene sequence: CDR1 LNHDA, CDR2 SQIVND (reference sequence). With V trimmed by 6 bases and J by 0 bases, 16 bases remained unmatched. The CDR3 sequence: CASRPGQGIQTTSTDTQYF. The CDR3 bases are TGTGCCAGTAGACCGGGACAGGGTATACAAACAACTAGCACAGATACGCAGTATTTT.

This clone was detected a few times. The gene calls are TRBV28 and TRBJ2-2, with D tentatively TRBD2 (6 bases). This CDR3 contains 16 residues. Trimming cost V 7 bases and J 1 base, with 16 bases left between them. The germline gives CDR1 MDHEN, CDR2 SYDVKM. CDR3: CASTPGGMGNTGELFF. Here the CDR3 DNA reads TGTGCCAGCACGCCAGGCGGGATGGGGAACACCGGGGAGCTGTTTTTT.